Each of the 9 T cell receptor beta chains below was sequenced from the same sample in a study of response to subunit inactivated influenza vaccine. TCRdb ran MiXCR on the RT-PCR reads and lists one entry per CDR3 protein. The repertoire holds 450,000 to 600,000 distinct CDR3 sequences, 7.2% seen once, with around 12% in the top ten. The sample in question was PBMCs from blood, obtained less than 30 months after vaccination. The source is a man in his fifties or sixties who received an inactivated influenza vaccine.

At least ten counts were recorded for this clonotype. The gene calls are TRBV12-3 or TRBV12-4 and TRBJ2-5; D might be TRBD2 (7 bases). There are 15 residues in the CDR3. Trimming took off 5 bases at V and 5 bases at J, with 18 bases between the two ends. CDR3: CASSPSEGGAETQYF. The CDR3, as DNA: TGTGCCAGCAGTCCTAGTGAGGGGGGGGCGGAGACCCAGTACTTC.

This clonotype was picked up a small number of times. This chain connects TRBV12-3 or TRBV12-4 to TRBJ1-2, with D unresolved. With 7 bases removed from V and 2 bases from J, the gap between germline ends came to 14 bases. This CDR3 region has 14 residues. The CDR3 here is CASTLSGTNYGYTF. Here the CDR3 DNA reads TGTGCCAGCACCCTGTCGGGAACCAACTATGGCTACACCTTC.

This clonotype was detected many times. The V gene is TRBV20-1, the J gene TRBJ1-5, with TRBD1 as a possible D gene (6 bases). Germline-derived CDR1 and CDR2 are DFQATT and SNEGSKA (reference sequence). This CDR3 region has 15 residues. The V gene lost 6 bases and the J gene lost 3 bases, with 18 bases spanning the gap. The CDR3, as DNA: TGCAGTGCCACCGGGACACGGAATATCAATCAGCCCCAGCATTTT. Protein sequence: CSATGTRNINQPQHF.

The chain combines TRBV12-3 or TRBV12-4 with TRBJ2-6; no reliable D call. This CDR3 contains 13 residues. V lost 8 bases, J lost 0 bases, and 5 bases lay in between. The DNA of the CDR3 is TGTGCCAGCCACGTCTCTGGGGCCAACGTCCTGACTTTC. Translation gives CASHVSGANVLTF.

This clonotype was counted a few times. The V gene is TRBV15, the J gene TRBJ2-5; TRBD2 matches 8 bases. CDR1 is LNHNV and CDR2 is YYDKDF in the germline V gene (reference sequence). The CDR3 covers 14 residues. With V trimmed by 3 bases and J by 3 bases, 3 bases remained unmatched. In DNA, the CDR3 is TGTGCCACCAGCAGGGGACTAGGAAAAGAGACCCAGTACTTC. Translation: CATSRGLGKETQYF. Full variable domain (missing parts from reference TRBV15 and TRBJ2-5): DAMVIQNPRYQVTQFGKPVTLSCSQTLNHNVMYWYQQKSSQAPKLLFHYYDKDFNNEADTPDNFQSRRPNTSFCFLDIRSPGLGDTAMYLCATSRGLGKETQYFGPGTRLLVL.

This clonotype was found many times. This chain connects TRBV3-1 to TRBJ2-3, with 9 bases identical to TRBD2. Germline lookup yields CDR1 LGHDT and CDR2 YNNKEL (reference sequence). The CDR3 spans 17 residues. V trimming: 0 bases; J trimming: 6 bases; junction bases outside the gene matches: 10. This CDR3 reads CASSQERVAGVSDTQYF. The DNA of the CDR3 is TGTGCCAGCAGCCAAGAGAGGGTAGCGGGAGTTTCGGATACGCAGTATTTT.

V and J are TRBV28 and TRBJ1-1; no definite D call. This CDR3 contains 16 residues. CDR1 MDHEN and CDR2 SYDVKM come from the germline V gene. The V end was cut by 2 bases, the J end by 6 bases, with 19 bases between. CDR3 loop: CASSLRNGLAKAEAFF. CDR3 DNA sequence: TGTGCCAGCAGTTTACGGAACGGCCTAGCTAAGGCTGAAGCTTTCTTT.

The chain combines TRBV6-2 or TRBV6-3 with TRBJ2-5, with D uncertain. From germline, CDR1 is MNHEY and CDR2 SVGEGT. The CDR3 consists of 12 residues. Trimming cost V 7 bases and J 5 bases, with 11 bases left between them. As DNA, the CDR3 is TGTGCCAGCAAAGCCCTGGGGGAGACCCAGTACTTC. This gives the protein CASKALGETQYF.

This chain uses TRBV14 with TRBJ2-2, with 7 nucleotides matching TRBD2. V lost 1 base to trimming and J lost 5 bases; unmatched junction nucleotides: 7. In germline, CDR1 is SGHDN, CDR2 FVKESK. The CDR3 covers 16 residues. The CDR3 nucleotides read TGTGCCAGCAGCCAAGCAAGACTAGCCGGAACCGGGGAGCTGTTTTTT. Encoded protein: CASSQARLAGTGELFF.